This TCR beta chain is drawn from a study of blood T cells in healthy people across ages. General observations from the study: A roughly linear fall in TCR beta diversity per million T cells was seen with increasing age.

Each donor supplied ten milliliters of peripheral blood. Total RNA was isolated from each sample in quantities of at least 6 micrograms. Primers used in a second PCR of about 7 to 12 cycles were a sample-barcoded 5' primer and a J-beta primer mix. Every cDNA was tagged by a template-switch adaptor with 12 random nucleotides. In TCRdb, the 5' RACE reads were re-called with MiXCR into one record per CDR3 protein. Here the sample spans about 1 million distinct CDR3 sequences, under 45% being singletons. Only a few counts were recorded for this clonotype. Its antigen is as yet unknown. Sequencing was carried out using blood. The clonotype originates from a woman aged 55-70 years in good health.

The CDR3 sequence is CASSHRTKGEKLFF. CDR3 DNA sequence: TGTGCCAGCAGCCACCGGACCAAGGGTGAAAAACTGTTTTTT. V is TRBV14 and J is TRBJ1-4; D remains unclear. Deletions cut 3 bases from V and 7 bases from J, with 12 bases between. CDR1 and CDR2 from the germline V gene are SGHDN and FVKESK. This CDR3 has 14 residues.